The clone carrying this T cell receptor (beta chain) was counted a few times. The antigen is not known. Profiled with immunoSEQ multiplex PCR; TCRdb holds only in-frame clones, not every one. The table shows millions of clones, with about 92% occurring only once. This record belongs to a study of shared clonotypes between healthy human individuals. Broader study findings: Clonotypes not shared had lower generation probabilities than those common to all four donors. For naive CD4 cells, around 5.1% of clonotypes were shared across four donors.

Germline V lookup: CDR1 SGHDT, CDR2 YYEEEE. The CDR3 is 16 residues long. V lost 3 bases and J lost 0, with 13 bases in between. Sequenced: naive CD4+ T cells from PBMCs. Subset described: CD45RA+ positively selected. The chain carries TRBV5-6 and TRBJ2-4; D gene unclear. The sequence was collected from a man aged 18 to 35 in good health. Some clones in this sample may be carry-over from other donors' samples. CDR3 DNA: TGTGCCAGCAGCTCTCGCGGCGAGTTAGCCAAAAACATTCAGTACTTC. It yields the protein CASSSRGELAKNIQYF.